This TCR beta chain was profiled in a study of shared clonotypes between healthy human individuals. Study donors comprised healthy, HIV-negative adults devoid of recent acute infection or vaccination. Every contributor of samples was a Caucasian grown-up residing in Nashville, Tennessee. CD45RA+ naive and CD45RA-negative memory subsets were separated from CD4+ cells. Genomic DNA of each subset was evenly split across several immunoSEQ plates. TCRdb's table, derived via immunoSEQ multiplex PCR, lists solely in-frame clones and lacks some. The sample yields 1.4 million to 1.5 million clones, around 97% seen once. The CDR3 is 13 residues long. Germline values: CDR1 SGHRS, CDR2 YFSETQ. Trimming removed 0 bases from V and 5 bases from J, with 6 bases in between.

The V gene is TRBV5-1, the J gene TRBJ2-1, with D hard to call. Material: naive CD4+ T cells sorted from blood. Specified subset: CD45RA+ positively selected. The sequence was obtained from a man aged 25-45 years in good health. The CDR3 coding sequence is TGCGCCAGCAGCTTGGACACAAACAATGAGCAGTTCTTC. This gives the protein CASSLDTNNEQFF. Supplemented by reference TRBV5-1 and TRBJ2-1, the full variable domain reads KAGVTQTPRYLIKTRGQQVTLSCSPISGHRSVSWYQQTPGQGLQFLFEYFSETQRNKGNFPGRFSGRQFSNSRSEMNVSTLELGDSALYLCASSLDTNNEQFFGPGTRLTVL.